In this sample, the clone carrying this T cell receptor beta chain turned up a few times. Germline CDR1 and CDR2: SGHAT and FQNNGV. The CDR3 runs to 16 residues. The germline V and J ends were trimmed by 5 bases and 3 bases, with 16 bases remaining between them. The data originate from a study of blood T cell repertoires in COVID-19. Using immunoSEQ multiplex PCR, the repertoire was profiled, and TCRdb retains in-frame clones only, with some absent. The sample lists 50,000 or so clones, roughly 88% seen once, with roughly 2.1% in the top ten. V is TRBV11-2 and J is TRBJ1-4; D call uncertain. The source material was peripheral blood. This sequence originates from a woman aged 55-70 years with acute or convalescent COVID-19. CDR3 DNA sequence: TGTGCCAGCAGCCCTAAAATCCCGACTCCTAATGAAAAACTGTTTTTT. Translated, it gives CASSPKIPTPNEKLFF.